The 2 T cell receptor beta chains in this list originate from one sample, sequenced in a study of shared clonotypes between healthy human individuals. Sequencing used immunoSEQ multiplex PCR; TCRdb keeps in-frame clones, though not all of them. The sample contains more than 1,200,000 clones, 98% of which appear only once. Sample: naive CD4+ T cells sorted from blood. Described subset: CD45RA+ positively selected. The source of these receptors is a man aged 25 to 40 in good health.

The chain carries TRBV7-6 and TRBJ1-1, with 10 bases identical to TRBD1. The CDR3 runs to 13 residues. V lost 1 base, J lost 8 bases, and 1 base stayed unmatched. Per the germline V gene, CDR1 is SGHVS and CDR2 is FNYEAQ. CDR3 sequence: CASSLGTGGEAFF. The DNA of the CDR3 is TGTGCCAGCAGCTTAGGGACAGGGGGGGAAGCTTTCTTT.

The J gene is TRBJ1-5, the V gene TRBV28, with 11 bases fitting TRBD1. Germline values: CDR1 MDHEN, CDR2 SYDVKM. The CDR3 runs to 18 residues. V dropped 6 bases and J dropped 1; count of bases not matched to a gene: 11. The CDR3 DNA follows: TGTGCCAGCAGCCTCCGGGACAGGGGGTATCGGAGCAATCAGCCCCAGCATTTT. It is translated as CASSLRDRGYRSNQPQHF.